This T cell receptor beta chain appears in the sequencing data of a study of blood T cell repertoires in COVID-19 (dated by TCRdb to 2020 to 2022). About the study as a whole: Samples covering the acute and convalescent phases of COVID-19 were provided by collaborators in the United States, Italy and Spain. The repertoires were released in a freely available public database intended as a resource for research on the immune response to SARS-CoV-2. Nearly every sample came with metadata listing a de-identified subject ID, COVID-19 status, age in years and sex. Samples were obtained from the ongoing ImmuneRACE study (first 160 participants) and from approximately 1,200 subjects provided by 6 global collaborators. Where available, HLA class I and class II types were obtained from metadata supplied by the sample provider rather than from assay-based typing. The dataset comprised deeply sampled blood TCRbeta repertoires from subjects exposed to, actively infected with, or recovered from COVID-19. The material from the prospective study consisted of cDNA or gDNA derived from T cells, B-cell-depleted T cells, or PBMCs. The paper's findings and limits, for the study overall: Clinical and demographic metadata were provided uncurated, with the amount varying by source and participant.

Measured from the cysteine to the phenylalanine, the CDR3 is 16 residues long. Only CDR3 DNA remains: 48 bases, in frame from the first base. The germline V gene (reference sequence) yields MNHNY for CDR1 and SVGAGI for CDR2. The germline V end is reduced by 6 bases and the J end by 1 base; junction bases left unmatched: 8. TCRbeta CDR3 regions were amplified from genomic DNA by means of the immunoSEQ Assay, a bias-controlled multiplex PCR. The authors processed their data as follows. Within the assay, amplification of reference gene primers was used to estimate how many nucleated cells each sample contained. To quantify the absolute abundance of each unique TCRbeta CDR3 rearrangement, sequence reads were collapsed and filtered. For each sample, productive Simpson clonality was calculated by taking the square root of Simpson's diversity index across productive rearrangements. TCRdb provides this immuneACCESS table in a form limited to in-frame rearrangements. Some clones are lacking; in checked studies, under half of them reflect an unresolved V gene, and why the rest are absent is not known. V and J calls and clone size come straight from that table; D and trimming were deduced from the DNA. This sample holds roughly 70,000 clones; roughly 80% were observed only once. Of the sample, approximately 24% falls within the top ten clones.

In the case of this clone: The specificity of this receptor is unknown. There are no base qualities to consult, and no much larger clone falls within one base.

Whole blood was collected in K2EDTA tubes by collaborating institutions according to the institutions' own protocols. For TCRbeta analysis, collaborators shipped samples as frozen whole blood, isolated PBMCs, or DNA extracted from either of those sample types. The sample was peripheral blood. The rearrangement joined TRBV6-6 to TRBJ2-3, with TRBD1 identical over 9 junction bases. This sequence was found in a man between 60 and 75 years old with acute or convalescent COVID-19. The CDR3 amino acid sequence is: CASRPQGAPGTDTQYF. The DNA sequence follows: TGTGCCAGCAGACCACAGGGGGCGCCGGGCACAGATACGCAGTATTTT.